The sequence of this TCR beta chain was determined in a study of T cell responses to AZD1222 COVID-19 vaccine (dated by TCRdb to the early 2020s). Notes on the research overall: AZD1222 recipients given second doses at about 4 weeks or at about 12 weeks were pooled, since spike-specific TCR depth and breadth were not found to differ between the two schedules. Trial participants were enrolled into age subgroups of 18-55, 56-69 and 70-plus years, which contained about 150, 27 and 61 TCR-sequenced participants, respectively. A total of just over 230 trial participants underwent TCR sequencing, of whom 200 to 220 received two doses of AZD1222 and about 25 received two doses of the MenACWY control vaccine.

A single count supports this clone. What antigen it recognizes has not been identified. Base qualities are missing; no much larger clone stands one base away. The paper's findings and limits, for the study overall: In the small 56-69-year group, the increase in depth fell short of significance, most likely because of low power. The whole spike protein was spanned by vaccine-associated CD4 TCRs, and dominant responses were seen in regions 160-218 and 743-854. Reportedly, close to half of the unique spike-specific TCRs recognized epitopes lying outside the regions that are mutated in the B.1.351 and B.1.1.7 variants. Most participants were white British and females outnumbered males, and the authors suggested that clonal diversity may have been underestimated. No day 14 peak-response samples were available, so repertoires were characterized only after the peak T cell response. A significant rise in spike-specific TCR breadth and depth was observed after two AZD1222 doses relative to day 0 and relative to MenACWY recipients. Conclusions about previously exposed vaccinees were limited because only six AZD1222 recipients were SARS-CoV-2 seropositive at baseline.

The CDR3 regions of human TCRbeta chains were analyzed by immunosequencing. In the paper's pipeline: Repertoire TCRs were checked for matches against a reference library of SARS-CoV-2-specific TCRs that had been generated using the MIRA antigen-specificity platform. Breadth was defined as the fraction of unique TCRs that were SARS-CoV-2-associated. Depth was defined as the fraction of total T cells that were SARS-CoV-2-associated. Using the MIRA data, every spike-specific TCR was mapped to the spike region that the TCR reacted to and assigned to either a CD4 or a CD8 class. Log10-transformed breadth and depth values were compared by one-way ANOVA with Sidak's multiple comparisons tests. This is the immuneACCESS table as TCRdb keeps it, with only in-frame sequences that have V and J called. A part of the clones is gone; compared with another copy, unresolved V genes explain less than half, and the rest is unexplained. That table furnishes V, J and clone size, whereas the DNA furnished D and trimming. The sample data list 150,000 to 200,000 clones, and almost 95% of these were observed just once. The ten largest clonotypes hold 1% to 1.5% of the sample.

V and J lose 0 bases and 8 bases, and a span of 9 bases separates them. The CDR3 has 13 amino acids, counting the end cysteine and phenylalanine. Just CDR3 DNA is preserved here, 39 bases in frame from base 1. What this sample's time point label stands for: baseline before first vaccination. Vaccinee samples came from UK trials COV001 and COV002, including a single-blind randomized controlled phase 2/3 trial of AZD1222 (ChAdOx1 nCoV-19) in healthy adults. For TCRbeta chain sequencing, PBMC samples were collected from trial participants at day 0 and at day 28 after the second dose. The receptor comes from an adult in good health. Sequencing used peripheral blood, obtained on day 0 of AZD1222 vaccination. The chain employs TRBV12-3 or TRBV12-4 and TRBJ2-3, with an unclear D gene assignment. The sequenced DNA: TGTGCCAGCAGTTTAGCGCGCGGCGGTACGCAGTATTTT. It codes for CASSLARGGTQYF.